The rows below give T cell receptor beta chains drawn from one sample of a study of shared clonotypes between healthy human individuals. The repertoire was sequenced with immunoSEQ multiplex PCR; TCRdb's copy has only in-frame clones and lacks some. Here the sample spans approximately 640,000 clones, around 72% being singletons. The sample comprised memory CD4+ T cells sorted from blood. All receptors derive from a young woman in good health. CDR3s include the opening cysteine and the closing phenylalanine or tryptophan. D genes are given only for firm matches. The size field is filled for only some rows; it gives once, few, many or a size class.

clone_size,j_call,v_call,d_call,cdr3_aa,cdr3_nt
NA,TRBJ2-7,TRBV5-1,NA,CASSLAVTPGLSDEQYF,TGCGCCAGCAGCTTGGCTGTCACCCCAGGCCTTTCCGACGAGCAGTACTTC
NA,TRBJ1-2,TRBV4-2,NA,CASSPGQGTAFGYTF,TGTGCCAGCAGCCCAGGGCAGGGGACCGCCTTTGGCTACACCTTC
NA,TRBJ2-7,TRBV30,NA,CASLTAGRLNEQYF,TGTGCCTCCCTAACGGCGGGAAGACTTAACGAGCAGTACTTC
NA,TRBJ2-2,TRBV11-2,TRBD1,CASRRSDRGSSGELFF,TGTGCCAGCAGGCGGTCGGACAGGGGGTCGTCCGGGGAGCTGTTTTTT
NA,TRBJ2-3,TRBV7-9,NA,CASSFGNTDTQYF,TGTGCCAGCAGCTTTGGCAACACAGATACGCAGTATTTT
NA,TRBJ2-5,TRBV5-1,NA,CASSVGTLGETQYF,TGCGCCAGCAGCGTGGGGACACTTGGAGAGACCCAGTACTTC
many,TRBJ2-7,TRBV29-1,NA,CSGSTSSGEQYF,TGCAGCGGCTCGACAAGTTCGGGCGAGCAGTACTTC
NA,TRBJ2-7,TRBV10-2,NA,CASSEGRPEQYF,TGCGCCAGCAGTGAGGGGCGACCCGAGCAGTACTTC
NA,TRBJ1-1,TRBV7-9,NA,CASSPRLTGNTEAFF,TGTGCCAGCAGCCCCCGGTTAACGGGCAACACTGAAGCTTTCTTT
NA,TRBJ1-1,TRBV29-1,NA,CSVEWANQAFF,TGCAGCGTTGAATGGGCAAATCAAGCTTTCTTT
NA,TRBJ2-1,TRBV7-6,TRBD2,CAIGLAHNEQFF,TGTGCCATTGGACTAGCGCACAATGAGCAGTTCTTC
NA,TRBJ1-1,TRBV25-1,NA,CASSGLGGAAEAFF,TGTGCCAGCAGTGGCTTGGGGGGTGCGGCTGAAGCTTTCTTT
NA,TRBJ2-7,TRBV5-1,NA,CASSLSYRMEQYF,TGCGCCAGCAGCTTGTCGTACCGGATGGAGCAGTACTTC
NA,TRBJ2-3,TRBV19,TRBD2,CASTRTRTTDTQYF,TGTGCCAGTACCCGGACTAGGACCACAGATACGCAGTATTTT
NA,TRBJ1-1,TRBV2,NA,CASNYQGRKANTEAFF,TGTGCCAGCAATTATCAGGGTAGGAAAGCGAACACTGAAGCTTTCTTT
NA,TRBJ2-5,TRBV19,NA,CASSTQGRPETQYF,TGTGCCAGTAGTACCCAGGGTCGACCGGAGACCCAGTACTTC
NA,TRBJ2-2,TRBV28,NA,CASSLLTGELFF,TGTGCCAGCTCACTACTTACCGGGGAGCTGTTTTTT
few,TRBJ2-7,TRBV6-5,NA,CASSYSGSKQNEQYF,TGTGCCAGCAGTTACTCGGGTTCTAAGCAAAACGAGCAGTACTTC
NA,TRBJ1-2,TRBV2,TRBD1,CASSATRDSGYTF,TGTGCCAGCAGTGCTACAAGGGACAGTGGCTACACCTTC
NA,TRBJ1-5,TRBV11-2,NA,CASSFNYNQPQHF,TGTGCCAGCAGCTTTAATTACAATCAGCCCCAGCATTTT
NA,TRBJ2-1,TRBV29-1,TRBD2,CSVEKSAGVWGYNEQFF,TGCAGCGTCGAAAAATCCGCGGGAGTTTGGGGGTACAATGAGCAGTTCTTC
NA,TRBJ1-2,TRBV6-5,TRBD1,CASTPDRGLRGYTF,TGTGCCAGCACCCCGGACAGGGGGTTGCGTGGCTACACCTTC
many,TRBJ2-1,TRBV7-9,TRBD1,CASSLEVGGTGISAEQFF,TGTGCCAGCAGCTTAGAGGTCGGCGGGACAGGGATTTCGGCCGAGCAGTTCTTC
NA,TRBJ2-1,TRBV6-9,NA,CAPNYRANEQFF,TGTGCCCCCAATTATCGGGCAAATGAGCAGTTCTTC
few,TRBJ2-7,TRBV30,NA,CAWSVWDASSYEQYF,TGTGCCTGGAGTGTGTGGGACGCGAGCTCCTACGAGCAGTACTTC
NA,TRBJ2-1,TRBV7-9,TRBD2,CASSQRGASVHEQFF,TGTGCCAGCAGCCAGCGGGGGGCCTCCGTACATGAGCAGTTCTTC
NA,TRBJ2-1,TRBV27,TRBD1,CASSLRTGSKFF,TGTGCCAGCAGTCTTAGGACAGGCAGTAAGTTCTTC
NA,TRBJ2-1,TRBV2,TRBD1,CAGETGGNEQFF,TGTGCCGGAGAGACAGGGGGCAATGAGCAGTTCTTC
NA,TRBJ2-3,TRBV2,TRBD2,CASTPQLAGVTDTQYF,TGTGCCAGCACGCCCCAGCTAGCGGGAGTAACAGATACGCAGTATTTT
few,TRBJ2-1,TRBV13,NA,CASSFYGRRMNEQFF,TGTGCCAGCAGCTTTTATGGTAGACGAATGAATGAGCAGTTCTTC
once,TRBJ2-7,TRBV5-5,NA,CARIMVWAAPYEQYF,TGTGCCAGAATTATGGTTTGGGCAGCACCCTACGAGCAGTACTTC
NA,TRBJ2-1,TRBV18,NA,CASSPPSGAQYNEQFF,TGTGCCAGCTCACCCCCCTCGGGAGCGCAATACAATGAGCAGTTCTTC
NA,TRBJ2-3,TRBV7-2,NA,CASSPGQPGTDTQYF,TGTGCCAGCAGCCCCGGGCAACCTGGCACAGATACGCAGTATTTT
once,TRBJ2-2,TRBV7-9,NA,CASSLGGWGELFF,TGTGCCAGCAGCCTCGGGGGCTGGGGGGAGCTGTTTTTT
NA,TRBJ2-7,TRBV7-9,NA,CASSLFGGKREQYF,TGTGCCAGCAGCTTGTTCGGCGGGAAAAGGGAGCAGTACTTC
NA,TRBJ2-3,TRBV5-1,NA,CASSLATDGGTDTQYF,TGCGCCAGCAGCTTGGCAACGGACGGAGGCACAGATACGCAGTATTTT
few,TRBJ2-4,TRBV19,TRBD2,CASSIVASGRVQYF,TGTGCCAGTAGTATAGTTGCTAGCGGGAGGGTTCAGTACTTC
NA,TRBJ2-7,TRBV11-2,NA,CASSLAVQGYEQYF,TGTGCCAGCAGCTTAGCGGTGCAGGGCTACGAGCAGTACTTC
NA,TRBJ1-4,TRBV28,NA,CASSLLPVHYEKLFF,TGTGCCAGCAGTTTATTGCCAGTACATTATGAAAAACTGTTTTTT
NA,TRBJ1-2,TRBV9,NA,CASSVDGSTDYGYTF,TGTGCCAGCAGCGTAGATGGGTCGACGGACTATGGCTACACCTTC
NA,TRBJ2-5,TRBV15,NA,CATSRDIGGTQYF,TGTGCCACCAGCAGAGATATTGGGGGAACCCAGTACTTC
few,TRBJ2-7,TRBV18,NA,CASSPGGTYEQYF,TGTGCCAGCTCACCGGGCGGAACCTACGAGCAGTACTTC
NA,TRBJ1-3,TRBV27,NA,CASSPSWGYGNTIYF,TGTGCCAGCAGCCCATCGTGGGGGTACGGAAACACCATATATTTT
NA,TRBJ2-1,TRBV28,NA,CASRPWDDHNEQFF,TGTGCCAGCAGACCTTGGGACGACCACAATGAGCAGTTCTTC
NA,TRBJ1-2,TRBV15,TRBD1,CATSRDIKGAGGGYTF,TGTGCCACCAGCAGAGATATTAAGGGGGCCGGCGGCGGCTACACCTTC
NA,TRBJ2-3,TRBV28,TRBD1,CASRTGGITDTQYF,TGTGCCAGCAGGACAGGGGGGATCACAGATACGCAGTATTTT
NA,TRBJ1-5,TRBV11-1,NA,CASTTLRFYNQPQHF,TGTGCCAGTACAACGCTCAGGTTTTACAATCAGCCCCAGCATTTT
few,TRBJ1-2,TRBV28,NA,CASSHPYLGVRGYTF,TGTGCCAGCAGTCACCCCTATTTGGGTGTTCGTGGCTACACCTTC
NA,TRBJ1-1,TRBV11-2,TRBD1,CASPPGPPMGQMNTEAFF,TGTGCCAGCCCCCCCGGCCCACCAATGGGACAGATGAACACTGAAGCTTTCTTT
NA,TRBJ2-1,TRBV28,TRBD2,CASSHRTSGRDEQFF,TGTGCCAGCAGTCACCGGACTAGCGGGAGGGATGAGCAGTTCTTC
NA,TRBJ2-6,TRBV19,NA,CASSKVMSSGANVLTF,TGTGCCAGTAGTAAGGTTATGAGCTCTGGGGCCAACGTCCTGACTTTC
NA,TRBJ1-5,TRBV30,TRBD1,CAWSRQGRYQPQHF,TGTGCCTGGAGCAGACAGGGCAGGTATCAGCCCCAGCATTTT
NA,TRBJ1-1,TRBV6-5,NA,CASSSLGENTEAFF,TGTGCCAGCAGTTCGCTTGGGGAAAACACTGAAGCTTTCTTT